This T cell receptor beta chain is drawn from a study of cytomegalovirus exposure and HLA in healthy donors. Regarding the study as a whole: TCR beta V segments were, for the most part, productive about 87% or about 30% of the time in an earlier analysis. Three CMV-associated chains proved CMV antigen-specific in vitro. Rates of TCR association differed by HLA locus in a later analysis, with DRB1 highest and HLA-C lowest.

The PCR was carried out with 60 Vbeta primers and 13 Jbeta primers. Produced via immunoSEQ multiplex PCR; TCRdb's table is partial and in-frame only. The table has 100,000 or so clones, roughly 13% seen once; the top ten hold around 16%. V was pared by 3 bases and J by 1 base, with 2 bases of the junction left unmatched. This CDR3 has 16 amino acids. Looked up from germline, CDR1 is KGHSH and CDR2 is LQKENI. Turning to this clone: Its antigen is still unknown.

The chain carries TRBV18 and TRBJ2-2; the match to TRBD2 covers 10 bases. This sequence originates from a man aged 35 to 55 in good health and CMV-seropositive. Sequenced sample: PBMCs. CDR3: CASSPVAGGNTGELFF. CDR3 bases: TGTGCCAGCTCACCCGTAGCGGGAGGGAACACCGGGGAGCTGTTTTTT.